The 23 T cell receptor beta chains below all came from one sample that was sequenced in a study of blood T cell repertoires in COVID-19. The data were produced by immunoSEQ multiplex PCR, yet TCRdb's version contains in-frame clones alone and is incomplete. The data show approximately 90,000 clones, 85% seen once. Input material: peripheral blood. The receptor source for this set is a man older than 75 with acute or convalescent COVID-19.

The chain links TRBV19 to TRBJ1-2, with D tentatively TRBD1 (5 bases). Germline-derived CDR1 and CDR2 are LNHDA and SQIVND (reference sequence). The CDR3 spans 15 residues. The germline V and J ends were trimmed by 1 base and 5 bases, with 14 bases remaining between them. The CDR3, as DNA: TGTGCCAGTAGTATAGGTGGTCAGGGCGGATATGGCTACACCTTC. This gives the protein CASSIGGQGGYGYTF.

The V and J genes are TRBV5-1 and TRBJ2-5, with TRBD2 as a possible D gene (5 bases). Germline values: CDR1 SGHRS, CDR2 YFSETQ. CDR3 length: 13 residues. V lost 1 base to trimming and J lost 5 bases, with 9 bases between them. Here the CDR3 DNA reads TGCGCCAGCAGCTTGTGGGGAGAGGAGACCCAGTACTTC. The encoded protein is CASSLWGEETQYF.

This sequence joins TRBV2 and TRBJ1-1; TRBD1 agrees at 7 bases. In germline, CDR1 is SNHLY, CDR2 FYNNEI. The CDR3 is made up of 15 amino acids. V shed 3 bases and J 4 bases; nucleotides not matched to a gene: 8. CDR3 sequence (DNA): TGTGCCAGCAGTGATCAGGGGGGCGCGGGCACTGAAGCTTTCTTT. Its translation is CASSDQGGAGTEAFF.

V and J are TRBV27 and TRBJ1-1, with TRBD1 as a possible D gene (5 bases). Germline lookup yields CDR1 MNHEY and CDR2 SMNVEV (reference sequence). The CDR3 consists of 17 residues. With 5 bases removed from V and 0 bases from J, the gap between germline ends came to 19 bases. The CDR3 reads CASSPLGPGLMNTEAFF. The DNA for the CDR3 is TGTGCCAGCAGTCCTCTTGGACCGGGACTGATGAACACTGAAGCTTTCTTT.

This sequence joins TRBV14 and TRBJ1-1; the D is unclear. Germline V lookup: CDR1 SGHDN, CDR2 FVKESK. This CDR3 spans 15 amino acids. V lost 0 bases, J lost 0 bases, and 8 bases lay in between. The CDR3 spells CASSQDIGMNTEAFF. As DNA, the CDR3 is TGTGCCAGCAGCCAAGACATCGGGATGAACACTGAAGCTTTCTTT.

The CDR3 protein is CASTPGTSAEQFF. CDR3 bases: TGTGCCAGCACCCCCGGGACTAGCGCTGAGCAGTTCTTC. The chain joins TRBV6-5 to TRBJ2-1; 10 bases are shared with TRBD2. CDR1 is MNHEY, CDR2 SVGAGI, per germline. CDR3 size: 13 residues. After removal of 7 bases from V and 9 bases from J, the junction contained 6 bases not matched to a gene.

CDR3 DNA: TGTGCCAGCAGTGAGTTTACAGGGGGCTCTAACTATGGCTACACCTTC. It yields the protein CASSEFTGGSNYGYTF. This chain joins TRBV6-1 and TRBJ1-2; 9 nucleotides agree with TRBD1. The V gene end was trimmed by 3 bases and the J gene end by 0 bases; junction bases not matched to a gene: 5. This CDR3 spans 16 amino acids. Germline lookup yields CDR1 MNHNS and CDR2 SASEGT.

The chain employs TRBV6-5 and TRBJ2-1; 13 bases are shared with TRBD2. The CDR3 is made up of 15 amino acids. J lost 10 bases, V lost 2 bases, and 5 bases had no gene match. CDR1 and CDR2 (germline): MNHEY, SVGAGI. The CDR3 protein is CASSYLTSGRGEQFF. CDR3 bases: TGTGCCAGCAGTTACCTCACTAGCGGGAGGGGGGAGCAGTTCTTC.

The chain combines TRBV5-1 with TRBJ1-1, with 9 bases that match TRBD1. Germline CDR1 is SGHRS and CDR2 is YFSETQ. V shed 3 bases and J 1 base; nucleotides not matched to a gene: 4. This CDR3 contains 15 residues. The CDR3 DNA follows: TGCGCCAGCAGCTACAGACAGGGGGGGAACACTGAAGCTTTCTTT. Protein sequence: CASSYRQGGNTEAFF.

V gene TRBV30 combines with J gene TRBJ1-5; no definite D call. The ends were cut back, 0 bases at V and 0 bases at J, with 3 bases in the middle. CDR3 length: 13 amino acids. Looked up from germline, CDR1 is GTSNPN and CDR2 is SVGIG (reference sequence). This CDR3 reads CAWSVYSNQPQHF. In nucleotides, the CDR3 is TGTGCCTGGAGTGTATATAGCAATCAGCCCCAGCATTTT.

This chain's CDR3 is CAISEMTGGLSPLHF. CDR3 DNA sequence: TGTGCCATCAGTGAGATGACAGGGGGCTTATCACCCCTCCACTTT. The chain joins TRBV10-3 to TRBJ1-6; 10 bases map to TRBD1. V dropped 2 bases and J dropped 10; count of bases not matched to a gene: 5. Germline lookup yields CDR1 ENHRY and CDR2 SYGVKD. The CDR3 has 15 amino acids.

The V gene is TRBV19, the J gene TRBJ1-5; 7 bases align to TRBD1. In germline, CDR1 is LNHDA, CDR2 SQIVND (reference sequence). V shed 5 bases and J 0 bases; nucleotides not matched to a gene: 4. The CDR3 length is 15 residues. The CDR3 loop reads CASSGGTVSNQPQHF. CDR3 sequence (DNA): TGTGCCAGTAGTGGGGGGACAGTTAGCAATCAGCCCCAGCATTTT.

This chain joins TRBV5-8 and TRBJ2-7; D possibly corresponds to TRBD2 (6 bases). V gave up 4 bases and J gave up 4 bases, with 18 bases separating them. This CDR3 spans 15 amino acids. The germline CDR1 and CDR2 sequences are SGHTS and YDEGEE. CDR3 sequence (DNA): TGTGCCAGCAGCCCCAGGGAGGTGTTTCTTTACGAGCAGTACTTC. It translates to CASSPREVFLYEQYF.

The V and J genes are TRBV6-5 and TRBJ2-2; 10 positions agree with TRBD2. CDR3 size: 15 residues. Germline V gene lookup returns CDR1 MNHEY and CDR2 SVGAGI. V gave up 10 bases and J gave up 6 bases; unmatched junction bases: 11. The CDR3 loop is CATKSSGSLSGELFF. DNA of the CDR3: TGTGCCACCAAATCTAGCGGGAGCCTCTCCGGGGAGCTGTTTTTT.

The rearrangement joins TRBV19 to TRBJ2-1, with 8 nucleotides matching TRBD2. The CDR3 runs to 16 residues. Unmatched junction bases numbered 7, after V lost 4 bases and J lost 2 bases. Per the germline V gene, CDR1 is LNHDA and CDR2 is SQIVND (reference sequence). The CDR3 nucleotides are TGTGCCAGTAGTAGATCAATAGCGGGAACCTACAATGAGCAGTTCTTC. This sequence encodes CASSRSIAGTYNEQFF.

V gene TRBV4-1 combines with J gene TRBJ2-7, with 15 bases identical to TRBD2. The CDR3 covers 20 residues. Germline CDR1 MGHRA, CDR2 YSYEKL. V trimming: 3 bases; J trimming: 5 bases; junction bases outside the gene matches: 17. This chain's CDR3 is CASSHDSPGLAGGASDEQYF. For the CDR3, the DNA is TGCGCCAGCAGCCACGATAGCCCGGGACTAGCGGGAGGCGCGAGCGACGAGCAGTACTTC.

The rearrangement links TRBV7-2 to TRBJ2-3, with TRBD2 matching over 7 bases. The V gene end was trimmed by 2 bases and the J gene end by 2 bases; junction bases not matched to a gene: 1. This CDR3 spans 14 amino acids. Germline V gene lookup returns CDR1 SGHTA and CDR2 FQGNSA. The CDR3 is CASSLRGDTDTQYF. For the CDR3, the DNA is TGTGCCAGCAGCTTACGGGGGGACACAGATACGCAGTATTTT. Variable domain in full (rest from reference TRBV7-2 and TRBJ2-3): GAGVSQSPSNKVTEKGKDVELRCDPISGHTALYWYRQSLGQGLEFLIYFQGNSAPDKSGLPSDRFSAERTGGSVSTLTIQRTQQEDSAVYLCASSLRGDTDTQYFGPGTRLTVL.

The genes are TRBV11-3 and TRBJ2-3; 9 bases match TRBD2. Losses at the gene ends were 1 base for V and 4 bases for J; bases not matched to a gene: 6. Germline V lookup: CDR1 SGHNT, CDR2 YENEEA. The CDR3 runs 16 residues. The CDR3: CASSLGDSGSADTQYF. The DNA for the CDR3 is TGTGCCAGCAGCTTAGGTGATAGCGGGAGCGCAGATACGCAGTATTTT.

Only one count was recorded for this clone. In nucleotides, the CDR3 is TGTGCCAGCAGCCAGTGGGCAGGGGACTCACCCCTCCACTTT. Encoded protein: CASSQWAGDSPLHF. This chain links TRBV3-1 (or the pseudogene TRBV3-2) with TRBJ1-6; TRBD1 might be the D (6 bases). The CDR3 covers 14 residues. Looked up from germline, CDR1 is LGHDT and CDR2 is YNNKEL (reference sequence). V was shortened by 3 bases and J by 10 bases, with 13 bases between the two germline ends.

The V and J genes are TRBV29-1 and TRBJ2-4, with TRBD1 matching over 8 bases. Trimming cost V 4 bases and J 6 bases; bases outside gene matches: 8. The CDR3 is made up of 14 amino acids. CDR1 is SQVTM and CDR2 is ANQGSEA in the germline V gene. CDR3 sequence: CSVGSGQGGNIQYF. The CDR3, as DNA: TGCAGCGTTGGATCAGGACAGGGAGGAAACATTCAGTACTTC.

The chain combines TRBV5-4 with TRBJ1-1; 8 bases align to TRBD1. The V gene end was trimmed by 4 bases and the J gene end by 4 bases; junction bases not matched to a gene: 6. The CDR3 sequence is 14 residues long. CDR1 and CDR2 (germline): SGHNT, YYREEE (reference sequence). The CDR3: CASSSRTGSTEAFF. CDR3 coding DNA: TGTGCCAGCAGCAGCCGGACAGGGAGCACTGAAGCTTTCTTT.

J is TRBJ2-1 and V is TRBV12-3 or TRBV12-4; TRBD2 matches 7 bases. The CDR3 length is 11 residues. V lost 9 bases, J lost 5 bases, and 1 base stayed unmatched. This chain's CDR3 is CASAGDNEQFF. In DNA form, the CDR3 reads TGTGCCAGTGCGGGAGACAATGAGCAGTTCTTC.

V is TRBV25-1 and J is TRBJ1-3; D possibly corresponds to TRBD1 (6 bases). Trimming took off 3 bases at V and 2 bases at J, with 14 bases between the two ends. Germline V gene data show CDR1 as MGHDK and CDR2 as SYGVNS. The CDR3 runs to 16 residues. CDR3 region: CASSDRYGQPGNTIYF. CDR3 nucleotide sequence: TGTGCCAGCAGTGACAGGTACGGACAGCCTGGAAACACCATATATTTT.